One TCR beta chain is described in this entry. This clonotype was seen repeatedly, ten times or more. Its antigen is not yet known. Base-call qualities are not available, and no considerably larger clone is one nucleotide away. Only healthy Caucasian donors were included. Three unrelated non-twin adults were additionally sequenced: a male aged 18 to 30, a male aged 50 to 59 and a female aged 50 to 59. Miltenyi CD45RO+ enrichment and human naive T-cell isolation kits were used to isolate memory (CD45RO+) and naive T cells from PBMC. V is cut back by 5 bases and J by 3 bases, with 2 bases in the junction unmatched. CDR1 and CDR2 are drawn from the germline V gene: ENHRY, SYGVKD. Including cysteine and phenylalanine, the CDR3 has 15 amino acids. Only the CDR3 portion is preserved as DNA: 45 bases, with reading frame beginning at the first base. Libraries were prepared through 5' RACE. TCRdb records Illumina HiSeq 2000 as the sequencer. Template switching added a universal primer binding site, and the final cDNA carried a unique molecular identifier that allowed TCR cDNA molecules to be counted accurately. Specific primers in the conserved constant-segment region were used to synthesize first-strand cDNA for TCR alpha and beta chains. To control for contamination, each cDNA library was double barcoded with a SMART-Mk sample barcode plus Illumina barcodes. Two successive PCR steps introduced TruSeq adapter sequences along with Illumina sample barcodes. TCR alpha and beta cDNA libraries were sequenced on the Illumina HiSeq platform with custom primers. The original methods were these. Unique molecular identifiers were extracted from raw reads with MiGEC, and CDR3 positions were determined with MiXCR. Recombination models were inferred per individual with the repgenHMM and IGoR tools using an EM algorithm. Shared clonotypes were analyzed with the tcR package in R, and sharing was normalized by the product of cloneset sizes. Out-of-frame nonproductive sequences were analyzed to study raw recombination free of thymic and clonal selection effects. TCRdb itself trimmed the public reads at Q25 with fastp, ran MiXCR and retained productive beta chains. Every distinct CDR3 protein forms one entry, paired with its most common genes and DNA. The V and J calls were not made by the authors but by TCRdb's processing. The sample includes more than 650,000 distinct CDR3 sequences, with over 5% observed a single time. Approximately 2% of the sample lies in the top ten.

This entry comes from a study of identical twins (dated by TCRdb to between 2015 and 2016). With regard to the full study: To test whether fetal clonotypes persist, this study deep-sequenced TCR alpha and beta repertoires from monozygotic twins, from unrelated adults of various ages, and from cord blood. To rule out contamination, replicate twin experiments were performed at different times with different library preparation protocols.

What the study reported, not specific to this receptor: Conclusions relied on cross-sectional statistical analysis, since the same donors could not be followed over many years. Compared with coincidental sharing between unrelated individuals, out-of-frame TCR alpha sequences shared between twins showed an excess of sequences with low generation probability. Invariant T cells such as MAIT and iNKT could partly confound zero-insertion analyses, though diverse VJ usage argued against this for most clonotypes. In beta out-of-frame sequences, excess twin sharing was weaker, because having fewer shared sequences lowered the signal-to-noise ratio. Recombination models systematically underestimated out-of-frame TCR alpha sharing in monozygotic twins but agreed with sharing between unrelated individuals. Fewer insertions were carried by abundant cord blood beta clonotypes; a weaker similar trend was observed in young adult naive repertoires, while no such trend was observed in memory repertoires.

The sequence was obtained from a man aged 18-30 years in good health. The V and J segments used are TRBV10-3 and TRBJ2-3, and 13 junction bases match TRBD2. The sequenced material came from naive T cells sorted from blood. The sample's cell subset or site label, in plain terms: cells isolated with a human naive T-cell isolation kit. The CDR3 amino acid sequence is: CAISPTSGGTDTQYF. The sequence in DNA is TGTGCCATCAGTCCGACTAGCGGGGGGACAGATACGCAGTATTTT.